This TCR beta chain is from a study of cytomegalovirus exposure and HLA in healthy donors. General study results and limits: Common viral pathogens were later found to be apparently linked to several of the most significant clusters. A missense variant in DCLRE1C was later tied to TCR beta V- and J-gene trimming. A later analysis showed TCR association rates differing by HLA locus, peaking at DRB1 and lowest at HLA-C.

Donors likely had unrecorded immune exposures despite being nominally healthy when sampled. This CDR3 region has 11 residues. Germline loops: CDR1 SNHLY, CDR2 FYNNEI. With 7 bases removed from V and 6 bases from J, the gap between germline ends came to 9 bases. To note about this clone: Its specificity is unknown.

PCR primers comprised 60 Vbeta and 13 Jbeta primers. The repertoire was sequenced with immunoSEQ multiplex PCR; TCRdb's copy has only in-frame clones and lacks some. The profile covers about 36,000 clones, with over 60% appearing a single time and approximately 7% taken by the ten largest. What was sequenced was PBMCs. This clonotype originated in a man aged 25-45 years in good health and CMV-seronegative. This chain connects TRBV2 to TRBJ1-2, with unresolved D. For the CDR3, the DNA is TGTGCCAGCACTTCGCGGGATGGCTACACCTTC. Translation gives CASTSRDGYTF.